The 10 T cell receptor beta chains presented below share a single source sample, sequenced in a study of T cell changes during pregnancy in multiple sclerosis. The protocol was immunoSEQ multiplex PCR, while the TCRdb copy is restricted to in-frame clones and leaves out a portion. The table has tens of thousands of clones, around 90% seen once. The sequenced sample was peripheral blood, obtained in the second trimester of pregnancy. The receptors come from a female donor in good health, enrolled as a control in a pregnancy study.

This clone showed up just once. The chain couples TRBV11-2 to TRBJ2-1, with 8 bases that match TRBD2. The CDR3 is 15 amino acids. Germline lookup yields CDR1 SGHAT and CDR2 FQNNGV. V dropped 5 bases and J dropped 7; count of bases not matched to a gene: 10. The CDR3 DNA follows: TGTGCCAGCAGCGATACTCGCGGGAGGCGGAATGAGCAGTTCTTC. The encoded protein is CASSDTRGRRNEQFF.

The chain is built from TRBV4-1 and TRBJ2-2; D unresolved. In germline, CDR1 is MGHRA, CDR2 YSYEKL. V lost 3 bases, J lost 1 base, and 9 bases lay in between. The CDR3 length is 15 residues. The CDR3: CASSQVAVNTGELFF. CDR3 nucleotide sequence: TGCGCCAGCAGCCAGGTGGCGGTGAACACCGGGGAGCTGTTTTTT.

The V call is TRBV19, the J call TRBJ1-5; no clear D. The CDR3 length is 16 residues. The germline V and J ends were trimmed by 4 bases and 5 bases, with 18 bases remaining between them. Germline V gene sequence: CDR1 LNHDA, CDR2 SQIVND (reference sequence). The CDR3 coding sequence is TGTGCCAGTAGTAAAGGATGGTCCGGGAGCGATCAGCCCCAGCATTTT. Translating it yields CASSKGWSGSDQPQHF.

The chain joins TRBV30 to TRBJ2-2, with a tentative D call TRBD2 (6 bases). The V and J ends lost 2 bases and 3 bases respectively, with 13 bases between them. Germline CDR1 and CDR2: GTSNPN and SVGIG (reference sequence). This CDR3 comprises 15 residues. This chain's CDR3 is CAWSNLAADTGELFF. DNA of the CDR3: TGTGCCTGGAGTAATTTAGCGGCGGACACCGGGGAGCTGTTTTTT. Together with reference TRBV30 and TRBJ2-2, the CDR3 gives the full variable domain: SQTIHQWPATLVQPVGSPLSLECTVEGTSNPNLYWYRQAAGRGLQLLFYSVGIGQISSEVPQNLSASRPQDRQFILSSKKLLLSDSGFYLCAWSNLAADTGELFFGEGSRLTVL.

The chain joins TRBV27 to TRBJ2-7; 9 nucleotides align to TRBD2. J lost 4 bases, V lost 1 base, and 5 bases had no gene match. This CDR3 region has 15 residues. The germline V gene encodes CDR1 MNHEY and CDR2 SMNVEV (reference sequence). The CDR3 coding sequence is TGTGCCAGCAGTTTATTTGGCGGGAGGGCTTACGAGCAGTACTTC. This encodes CASSLFGGRAYEQYF.

This chain links TRBV11-1 with TRBJ2-7; 7 bases align to TRBD2. The CDR3 extends over 14 amino acids. CDR1 is SGHAT, CDR2 FQDESV, per germline (reference sequence). J gave up 4 bases and V 3 bases, and 6 bases lay outside the gene matches. The CDR3 nucleotides are TGTGCCAGCAGCTTCGGCGGGAGTTATTACGAGCAGTACTTC. Translation: CASSFGGSYYEQYF. Together with reference TRBV11-1 and TRBJ2-7, the CDR3 gives the full variable domain: EAEVAQSPRYKITEKSQAVAFWCDPISGHATLYWYRQILGQGPELLVQFQDESVVDDSQLPKDRFSAERLKGVDSTLKIQPAELGDSAMYLCASSFGGSYYEQYFGPGTRLTVT.

The chain joins TRBV6-6 to TRBJ2-4, with 9 nucleotides matching TRBD1. This CDR3 region has 16 residues. V was pared by 4 bases and J by 0 bases, with 4 bases of the junction left unmatched. The germline V gene encodes CDR1 MNHNY and CDR2 SVGAGI (reference sequence). As DNA, the CDR3 is TGTGCCAGCAGTTCACAGGGGGCCCTAGCCAAAAACATTCAGTACTTC. It translates to CASSSQGALAKNIQYF.

The gene calls are TRBV30 and TRBJ1-4; 10 positions match TRBD1. The ends lost 5 bases at V and 7 bases at J; junction bases unmatched: 7. The CDR3 is 14 amino acids. CDR1 and CDR2 from the germline V gene are GTSNPN and SVGIG (reference sequence). CDR3 loop: CAWGGGTGAEKLFF. CDR3 bases: TGTGCCTGGGGTGGAGGGACAGGGGCTGAAAAACTGTTTTTT.

The chain links TRBV6-5 to TRBJ1-2, with 7 bases fitting TRBD1. The V segment lost 7 bases and the J segment 3 bases; nucleotides outside the gene matches: 8. CDR3 length: 14 amino acids. Germline CDR1 reads MNHEY; CDR2 reads SVGAGI. Here the CDR3 reads CASKLGGGDYGYTF. DNA for the CDR3: TGTGCCAGCAAGTTAGGGGGCGGGGACTATGGCTACACCTTC.

The chain employs TRBV6-5 and TRBJ1-1, with a possible D match to TRBD1 (6 bases). This CDR3 region has 14 residues. Germline CDR1 and CDR2: MNHEY and SVGAGI. The ends were cut back, 7 bases at V and 0 bases at J, with 12 bases in the middle. CDR3 sequence (DNA): TGTGCCAGCAAATACGACAGGATGAACACTGAAGCTTTCTTT. This encodes CASKYDRMNTEAFF.